This T cell receptor beta chain was sequenced during a study of T cells in Graves' hyperthyroidism and ophthalmopathy (dated by TCRdb to the late 2010s). Regarding the study in general: Peripheral blood samples were taken at initial diagnosis, before any treatment was given. In addition, the study compared T-cell repertoires in thyroid tissue and in blood from five to seven Graves' hyperthyroidism patients. TCR V-J signatures able to tell the groups apart were searched for in a discovery cohort of 90 to 100 patients, of whom over 40 had Graves' ophthalmopathy and roughly 57 had stable Graves' hyperthyroidism. According to the paper, TCR Vbeta CDR3 sequencing was carried out on 135 peripheral blood samples, which came from more than 40 ophthalmopathy, 80 or so hyperthyroidism and about 17 progressor patients. Prospective prediction of ophthalmopathy was tested in an independent validation cohort of under 20 hyperthyroidism patients and 15 to 17 patients who later progressed to ophthalmopathy. After blood sampling, hyperthyroidism patients were treated with methimazole at a starting dose of 30 mg daily, and ophthalmopathy patients were treated with high-dose intravenous methylprednisolone. For training and testing, the 100 or so patients in the discovery cohort were randomly divided in a 7:3 ratio. General conclusions and limits of the study: A 13 V-J signature model separated ophthalmopathy from stable hyperthyroidism, with about 88% sensitivity and roughly 82% specificity in cross-validation and 80%/75% in testing. No statistical method was used to set the sample size in advance, and investigators knew the group allocation. Most expanded thyroid clonotypes (frequency above 0.001) were also found in blood, which suggests that blood repertoires may mirror thyroid immune responses. In validation, the model predicted progression to ophthalmopathy a median of about 6.5 months before onset, with about 70% sensitivity and roughly 79% specificity.

This clonotype was recorded a few times. The clone's antigen remains unknown. Base quality data are lacking; no much larger clone is found one base away. V loses 3 bases of germline sequence and J loses 8 bases, and the interval between the two ends is 10 bases. Taken from cysteine to phenylalanine, the CDR3 has 13 residues. This entry keeps only the CDR3 DNA: 39 bases, framed from base 1. Stable Graves' hyperthyroidism was defined as no progression to ophthalmopathy during 18 months of follow-up. Hyperthyroidism patients were aged 18 to 65 years and newly diagnosed, with disease duration of less than 2 months. Any patient with an uncontrolled infection, another autoimmune disease, pregnancy or lactation was excluded. Diagnoses relied on clinical symptoms, serum thyroxine and TRAb, thyroid ultrasound and orbital computed tomography. Ficoll-Paque density gradient centrifugation was used to isolate PBMCs from approximately 11 ml of fresh peripheral blood. Total RNA was extracted with Trizol reagent, and quality was checked on an Agilent 2100 Bioanalyzer.

The TCR beta CDR3 regions were amplified from RNA transcripts. The TCR CDR3 was subjected to a first round of RT-PCR using the HTBI primer set and the Qiagen OneStep RT-PCR kit. Libraries were constructed in a second round of multiplex PCR, after which size selection and purification were carried out. The libraries were sequenced on an Illumina HiSeq2000 using paired-end 100 bp reads. Concerning the study's data processing: Raw data were processed with SOAPnuke, discarding reads with adapters, uncalled bases, mean Phred below 15, or no exact constant-primer or identifier match. COPE v1.2.5 was used to merge the high-quality paired reads, and each unique nucleotide sequence was defined as a clonotype. Clonotypes were aligned to IMGT TRBV, TRBD and TRBJ reference segments using MiTCR v1.1. The analysis was restricted to V-J combinations with a frequency above 0.0001, which together covered 99.2% of the repertoires. The TCS score was defined as the ratio of F50 (clonal expansion) to E x V (chaos), calculated using BLOSUM62-based TCRdist between CDR3 peptides within each V-J. Welch's t-statistics and random forest reduced several hundred V-J features to 10 to 15, which were used in a naive Bayes classifier (R e1071). TCRdb took the public reads, trimmed them with fastp at Q25, ran MiXCR for clone calling and kept in-frame beta chains. CDR3 protein duplicates are merged, each entry listing the most common genes and DNA. None of the V and J calls come from the authors' own analysis; TCRdb made them. Present in this sample are about 620,000 distinct CDR3 sequences, around 16% of which were seen just once. The ten biggest clones cover around 3.9% of the sample.

This TCR was sampled from a woman aged 25 to 45 with Graves' hyperthyroidism. The source material was blood. Recombination linked TRBV12-3 or TRBV12-4 to TRBJ1-4; confidence is insufficient to name the D gene. In nucleotide form, the sequence is TGTGCCAGCAGTTTGGGTTTATGGGAAAAACTGTTTTTT. The resulting protein is CASSLGLWEKLFF.